These T cell receptor beta chains were read from a single sample in a study of graft-versus-host responses after intestinal transplantation. Produced via immunoSEQ multiplex PCR; TCRdb's table is partial and in-frame only. There are roughly 89,000 clones in the sample; roughly nine tenths occur only once, and roughly 0.1% lies in the top ten. No cognate antigen is known for these TCRs. This specimen was unstimulated CD4+ T cells sorted from spleen or lymph node cells, taken before intestinal transplant. These receptors were obtained from a human donor who received an intestinal transplant. The CDR3 runs from the conserved cysteine through the conserved F or W. D genes are given only for firm matches. Rows may omit the clone size; those that give it use once, few, many or a size class.

clone_size j_call v_call d_call cdr3_nt cdr3_aa
- TRBJ1-5 TRBV10-3 - TGTGCCACCCAACCCCTACGGGGGCAGCCCCAGCATTTT CATQPLRGQPQHF
- TRBJ2-3 TRBV6-4 TRBD1 TGTGCCAGCAGTGCTACGGGACAGTCAGATACGCAGTATTTT CASSATGQSDTQYF
- TRBJ2-1 TRBV10-3 - TGTGCCATCAGTGAGTCGAGGCTAGATACGAATGAGCAGTTCTTC CAISESRLDTNEQFF
- TRBJ2-3 TRBV10-3 TRBD1 TGTGCCATCACTTGGACAGGGGGGAAAACAGATACGCAGTATTTT CAITWTGGKTDTQYF
once TRBJ2-3 TRBV30 - TGTGCCTGGAGTGTAAAGGGGGGGACAGATACGCAGTATTTT CAWSVKGGTDTQYF
once TRBJ2-2 TRBV10-1 TRBD2 TGCGCCAGCCAAGCGGGGAGTCGGACCGGGGAGCTGTTTTTT CASQAGSRTGELFF
- TRBJ2-4 TRBV11-2 - TGTGCCAGCAGCTTAGTGGGGGGAGCGGGAAACATTCAGTACTTC CASSLVGGAGNIQYF
- TRBJ2-2 TRBV15 TRBD2 TGTGCCACCAGCAGAGAGTGGGGGGGAGCAGGGCGGCTCTCCGGGGAGCTGTTTTTT CATSREWGGAGRLSGELFF
- TRBJ1-4 TRBV7-2 - TGTGCCAGCAGCTTCAGGGGAACTAATGAAAAACTGTTTTTT CASSFRGTNEKLFF
- TRBJ1-3 TRBV6-5 - TGTGCCAGCAGTTACGCAGGGAACGGAAACACCATATATTTT CASSYAGNGNTIYF
- TRBJ2-1 TRBV5-1 - TGCGCCAGCAGCTTGACAGGTTCCTACAATGAGCAGTTCTTC CASSLTGSYNEQFF
- TRBJ2-4 TRBV7-2 - TGTGCCAGCAGCTTAGTGGGTTCGGGAAACATTCAGTACTTC CASSLVGSGNIQYF
- TRBJ2-3 TRBV25-1 TRBD1 TGTGCCAGCAGAGACGACAGGGGCGATACGCAGTATTTT CASRDDRGDTQYF
once TRBJ2-7 TRBV5-1 - TGCGCCAGCAGCGCCACAGGTTTCTCCCTGGAGCAGTACTTC CASSATGFSLEQYF
- TRBJ2-7 TRBV19 - TGTGCCAGTAGTATTCGAACACAGCTTGTCTACGAGCAGTACTTC CASSIRTQLVYEQYF
- TRBJ1-2 TRBV5-5 - TGTGCCAGCAGCTTGGCCCTGACAGAACACTATGGCTACACCTTC CASSLALTEHYGYTF
- TRBJ2-5 TRBV30 TRBD2 TGTGCCTGGAGCCCGGGGGGGAGGGGGGAGACCCAGTACTTC CAWSPGGRGETQYF
- TRBJ2-3 TRBV18 - TGTGCCAGCTTACCGGGACTCGGAACAGATACGCAGTATTTT CASLPGLGTDTQYF
- TRBJ1-3 TRBV7-2 - TGTGCCAGCAGCTTAGTGGGGACACCGTACTCTGGAAACACCATATATTTT CASSLVGTPYSGNTIYF
- TRBJ2-1 TRBV2 - TGTGCCAGCCGTGTTGAGGTTCACCGGTTCTTC CASRVEVHRFF
- TRBJ1-1 TRBV10-3 - TGTGCCATCAGTGAAGCAGGATTACCCGTTGAAGCTTTCTTT CAISEAGLPVEAFF
- TRBJ1-2 TRBV19 TRBD1 TGTGCCACCCGACAATTGGGACAGGGAAGCTATGGCTACACCTTC CATRQLGQGSYGYTF
- TRBJ2-4 TRBV6-1 TRBD1 TGTGCCAGCATTCATGACAGGGTTGCCAAAAACATTCAGTACTTC CASIHDRVAKNIQYF
- TRBJ1-1 TRBV2 - TGTGCCAGCAGTGATTCGGCAGGGCGGAACACTGAAGCTTTCTTT CASSDSAGRNTEAFF
- TRBJ2-7 TRBV29-1 TRBD1 TGCAGCGTTGGGCTACCGGACAGGGGGCTATACGAGCAGTACTTC CSVGLPDRGLYEQYF
- TRBJ2-1 TRBV5-1 TRBD2 TGCGCCAGCAGCTTTTACTCCGGGACTAGCGGGGGTGAGCAGTTCTTC CASSFYSGTSGGEQFF
- TRBJ2-7 TRBV27 - TGTGCCAGCAGTTCGTTCCTTACTCGGGGTGGGTCCTCCGAGCAGTACTTC CASSSFLTRGGSSEQYF
once TRBJ2-2 TRBV7-2 - TGTGCCAGCAGCTCCGTAGTTCGGGCACAGGTCACCGGGGAGCTGTTTTTT CASSSVVRAQVTGELFF
- TRBJ1-4 TRBV11-2 TRBD1 TGTGCCAGCAACGAGAGGGGGCATAATGAAAAACTGTTTTTT CASNERGHNEKLFF
once TRBJ1-2 TRBV5-1 - TGCGCCAGCAGCTTGGCCGGCGGGTCCATACCTTATGGCTACACCTTC CASSLAGGSIPYGYTF
- TRBJ1-2 TRBV2 - TGTGCCAGCAGTGAGGCAGGGGACTATGGCTACACCTTC CASSEAGDYGYTF
- TRBJ2-7 TRBV2 TRBD1 TGTGCCAGCAGTCGAGACAGGGGGGACGAGCAGTACTTC CASSRDRGDEQYF
once TRBJ1-2 TRBV2 - TGTGCCAGCAGGGCCGCGGGGGCCGGGTATGGCTACACCTTC CASRAAGAGYGYTF
- TRBJ1-3 TRBV25-1 TRBD1 TGTGCCAGCAGTGCTAACTCTGACAGGGCCCGGCAGGGAAACACCATATATTTT CASSANSDRARQGNTIYF
once TRBJ1-5 TRBV11-2 TRBD1 TGTGCCAGCAGCTTAGGGACAGGGTACAATCAGCCCCAGCATTTT CASSLGTGYNQPQHF
- TRBJ1-2 TRBV5-1 - TGCGCCAGCAGCTTGGGCTCTGGACTGACCTATGGCTACACCTTC CASSLGSGLTYGYTF
- TRBJ1-2 TRBV5-1 TRBD1 TGCGCCAGCAGCTTCCAAGCAGGGGGTGCGAACTATGGCTACACCTTC CASSFQAGGANYGYTF
- TRBJ2-3 TRBV6-5 TRBD2 TGTGCCAGCAGAACTAGCGGGGGTCTATATACGCAGTATTTT CASRTSGGLYTQYF
- TRBJ1-2 TRBV29-1 - TGCAGCGTTGAAGAATGGGGGCAGGGGCAGTATGGCTACACCTTC CSVEEWGQGQYGYTF
- TRBJ2-3 TRBV7-2 - TGTGCCAGCAGCTTACGGGCAGGGCAAGATACGCAGTATTTT CASSLRAGQDTQYF
- TRBJ2-7 TRBV25-1 TRBD2 TGTGCCAGCAGTGAATTGGTCGGACGGGGGGGCGGGCACTACGAGCAGTACTTC CASSELVGRGGGHYEQYF
- TRBJ2-7 TRBV2 TRBD2 TGTGCCAGCAAGTTTAGCGGGGGGGCCTACGAGCAGTACTTC CASKFSGGAYEQYF
- TRBJ2-7 TRBV6-5 - TGTGCCAGCAGGCCCGACAGGACTTTACCCTACGAGCAGTACTTC CASRPDRTLPYEQYF
- TRBJ2-1 TRBV6-1 TRBD2 TGTGCCAGCAGTGAAGCGCGGGGGTATGAGCAGTTCTTC CASSEARGYEQFF
- TRBJ1-1 TRBV5-1 TRBD1 TGCGCCAGCAGCTTGAGGCCCTCCCTGGGGACAGTCAACTTGAACACTGAAGCTTTCTTT CASSLRPSLGTVNLNTEAFF
- TRBJ1-3 TRBV29-1 - TGCAGCGCCAACTCTGGAAACACCATATATTTT CSANSGNTIYF
- TRBJ2-7 TRBV19 TRBD1 TGTGCCAGTAGTCAACTAGGGGAAGGGGGCGCTTATCGGGAGCAGTACTTC CASSQLGEGGAYREQYF
- TRBJ2-6 TRBV5-6 - TGTGCCAGCAGCCGGCCCGGGACTCATTACTCTGGGGCCAACGTCCTGACTTTC CASSRPGTHYSGANVLTF
once TRBJ2-1 TRBV7-2 - TGTGCCAGCAGCTTTTCCAGGGGCTCCTACAATGAGCAGTTCTTC CASSFSRGSYNEQFF
few TRBJ1-3 TRBV10-3 - TGTGCCATCAGTGGGCGGGGAAACACCATATATTTT CAISGRGNTIYF
- TRBJ2-3 TRBV15 - TGTGCCACCAGCAGGGGACACCTTAGCACAGATACGCAGTATTTT CATSRGHLSTDTQYF
- TRBJ1-2 TRBV28 TRBD1 TGTGCCAGCAGCCCCCCGGGAACAGGGGTGATTTATGGCTACACCTTC CASSPPGTGVIYGYTF
- TRBJ1-5 TRBV10-3 TRBD1 TGTGCCATCGGCTCCGGGACAGGAGCCGATAGCAATCAGCCCCAGCATTTT CAIGSGTGADSNQPQHF